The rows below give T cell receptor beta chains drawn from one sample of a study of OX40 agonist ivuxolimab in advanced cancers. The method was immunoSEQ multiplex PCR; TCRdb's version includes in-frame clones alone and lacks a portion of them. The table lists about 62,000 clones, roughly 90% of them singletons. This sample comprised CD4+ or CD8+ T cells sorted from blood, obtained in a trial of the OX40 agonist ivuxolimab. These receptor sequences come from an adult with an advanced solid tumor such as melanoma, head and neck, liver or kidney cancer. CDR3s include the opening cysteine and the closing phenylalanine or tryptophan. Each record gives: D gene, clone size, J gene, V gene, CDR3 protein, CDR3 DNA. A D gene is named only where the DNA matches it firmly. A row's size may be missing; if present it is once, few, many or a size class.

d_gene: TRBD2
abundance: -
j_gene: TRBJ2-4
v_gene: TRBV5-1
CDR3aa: CASSLAVSSGPQAKNIQYF
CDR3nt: TGCGCCAGCAGCTTGGCCGTGTCTAGCGGACCGCAGGCCAAAAACATTCAGTACTTC

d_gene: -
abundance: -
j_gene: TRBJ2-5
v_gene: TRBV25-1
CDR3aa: CASSELLGGTQYF
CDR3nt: TGTGCCAGCAGTGAATTGCTAGGGGGGACCCAGTACTTC

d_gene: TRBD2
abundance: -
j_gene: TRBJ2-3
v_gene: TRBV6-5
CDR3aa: CASSYLAGADTQYF
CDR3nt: TGTGCCAGCAGTTACCTAGCGGGAGCAGATACGCAGTATTTT

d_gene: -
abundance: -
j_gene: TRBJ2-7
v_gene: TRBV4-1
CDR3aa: CASSQFQGIVSSYEQYF
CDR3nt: TGCGCCAGCAGCCAATTCCAGGGGATCGTGAGCTCCTACGAGCAGTACTTC

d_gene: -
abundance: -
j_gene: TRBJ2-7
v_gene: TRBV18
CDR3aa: CASSSKQGSYEQYF
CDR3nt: TGTGCCAGCTCAAGTAAACAGGGATCCTACGAGCAGTACTTC

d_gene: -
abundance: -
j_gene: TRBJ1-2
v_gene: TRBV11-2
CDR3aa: CASSLDRGRGYTF
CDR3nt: TGTGCCAGCAGCTTAGACAGGGGCAGGGGCTACACCTTC

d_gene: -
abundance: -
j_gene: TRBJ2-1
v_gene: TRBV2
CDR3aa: CASSERVYNEQFF
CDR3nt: TGTGCCAGCAGTGAAAGAGTTTACAATGAGCAGTTCTTC

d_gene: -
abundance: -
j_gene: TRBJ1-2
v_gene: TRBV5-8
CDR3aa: CASSLSTGYTF
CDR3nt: TGTGCCAGCTCTCTAAGTACTGGCTACACCTTC

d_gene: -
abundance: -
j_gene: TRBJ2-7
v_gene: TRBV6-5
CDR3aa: CASSSFNEQYF
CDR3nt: TGTGCCAGCAGTTCATTCAACGAGCAGTACTTC

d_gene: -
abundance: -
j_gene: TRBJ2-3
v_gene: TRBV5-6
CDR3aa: CASGRTSTDTQYF
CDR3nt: TGTGCCAGCGGGAGAACGAGCACAGATACGCAGTATTTT

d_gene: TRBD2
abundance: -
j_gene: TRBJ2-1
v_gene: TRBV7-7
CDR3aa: CASSLGLAGGPSYNEQFF
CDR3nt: TGTGCCAGCAGCTTAGGACTAGCGGGAGGGCCCTCCTACAATGAGCAGTTCTTC

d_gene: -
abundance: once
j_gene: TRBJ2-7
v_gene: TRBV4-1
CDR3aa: CASSQDRAHSSYEQYF
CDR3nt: TGCGCCAGCAGCCAAGATAGAGCCCATAGCTCCTACGAGCAGTACTTC

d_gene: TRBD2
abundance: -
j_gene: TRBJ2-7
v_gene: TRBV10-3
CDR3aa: CAISSTRTSGASSYEQYF
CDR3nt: TGTGCCATCAGCTCGACCAGGACTAGCGGGGCGAGCTCCTACGAGCAGTACTTC

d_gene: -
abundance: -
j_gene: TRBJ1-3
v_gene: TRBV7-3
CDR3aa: CASSPTASGNTIYF
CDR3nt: TGTGCCAGCAGCCCGACGGCCTCGGGAAACACCATATATTTT

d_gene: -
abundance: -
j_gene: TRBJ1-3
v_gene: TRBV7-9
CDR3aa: CASSPPGRNTIYF
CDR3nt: TGTGCCAGCAGCCCCCCGGGTAGAAACACCATATATTTT

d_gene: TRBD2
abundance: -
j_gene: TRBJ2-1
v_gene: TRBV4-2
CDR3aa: CASSQVGTSGRNEQFF
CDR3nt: TGTGCCAGCAGCCAAGTAGGGACTAGCGGGAGAAATGAGCAGTTCTTC

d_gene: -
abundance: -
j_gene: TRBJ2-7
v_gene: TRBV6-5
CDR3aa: CASSYFGGHYEQYF
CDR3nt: TGTGCCAGCAGTTACTTTGGAGGCCACTACGAGCAGTACTTC

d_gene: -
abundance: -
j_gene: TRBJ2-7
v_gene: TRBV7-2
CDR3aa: CASSLGYGGEREQYF
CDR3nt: TGTGCCAGCAGCTTAGGGTACGGAGGGGAACGGGAGCAGTACTTC

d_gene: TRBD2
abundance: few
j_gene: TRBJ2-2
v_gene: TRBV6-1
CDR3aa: CASRTGLAATGELFF
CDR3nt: TGTGCCAGCAGAACGGGACTAGCGGCCACCGGGGAGCTGTTTTTT

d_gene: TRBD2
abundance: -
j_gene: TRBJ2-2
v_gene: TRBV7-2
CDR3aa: CASRPTRGSRTGELFF
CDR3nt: TGTGCCAGCAGACCCACTCGCGGGAGTCGCACCGGGGAGCTGTTTTTT

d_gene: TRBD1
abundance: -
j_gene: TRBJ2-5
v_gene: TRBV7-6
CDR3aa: CASSSYSGGVTETQYF
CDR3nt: TGTGCCAGCAGCTCATATTCAGGGGGTGTAACGGAGACCCAGTACTTC

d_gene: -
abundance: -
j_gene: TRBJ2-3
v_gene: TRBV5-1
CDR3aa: CASSLSTGTDTQYF
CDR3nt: TGCGCCAGCAGCTTATCAACCGGCACAGATACGCAGTATTTT

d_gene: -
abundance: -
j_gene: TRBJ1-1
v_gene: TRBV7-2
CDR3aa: CATGHPNTEAFF
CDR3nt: TGTGCAACCGGACACCCGAACACTGAAGCTTTCTTT

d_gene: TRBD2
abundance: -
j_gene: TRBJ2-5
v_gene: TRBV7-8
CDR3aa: CASSLGLLAGVETQYF
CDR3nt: TGTGCCAGCAGCTTAGGGTTACTAGCGGGAGTAGAGACCCAGTACTTC

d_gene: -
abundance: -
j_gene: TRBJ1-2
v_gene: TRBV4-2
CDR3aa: CASSQVGPDYGYTF
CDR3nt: TGTGCCAGCAGCCAAGTTGGGCCGGACTATGGCTACACCTTC

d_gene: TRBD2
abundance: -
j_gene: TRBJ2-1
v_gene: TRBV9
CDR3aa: CASSVGGSKNEQFF
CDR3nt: TGTGCCAGCAGCGTAGGCGGGAGTAAGAATGAGCAGTTCTTC

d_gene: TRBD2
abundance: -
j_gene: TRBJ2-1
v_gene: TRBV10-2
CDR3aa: CASRDPAGNYNEQFF
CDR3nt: TGCGCCAGCAGAGACCCAGCGGGAAACTACAATGAGCAGTTCTTC

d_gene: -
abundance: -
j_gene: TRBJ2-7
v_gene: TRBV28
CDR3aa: CASRVQGGAYEQYF
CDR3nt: TGTGCCAGCAGGGTGCAGGGTGGAGCCTACGAGCAGTACTTC